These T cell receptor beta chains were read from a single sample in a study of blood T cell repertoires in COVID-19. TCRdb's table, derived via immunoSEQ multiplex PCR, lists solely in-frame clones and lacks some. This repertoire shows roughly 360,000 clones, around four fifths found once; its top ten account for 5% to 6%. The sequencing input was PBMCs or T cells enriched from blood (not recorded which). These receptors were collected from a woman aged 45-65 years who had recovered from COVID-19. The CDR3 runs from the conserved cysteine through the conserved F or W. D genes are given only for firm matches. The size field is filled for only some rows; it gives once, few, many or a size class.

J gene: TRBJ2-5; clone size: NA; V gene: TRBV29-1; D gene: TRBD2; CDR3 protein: CSVFGGVVETQYF; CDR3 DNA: TGCAGCGTTTTCGGGGGGGTCGTGGAGACCCAGTACTTC
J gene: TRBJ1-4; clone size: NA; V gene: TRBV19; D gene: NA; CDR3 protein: CASSPRQGQRGVKLFF; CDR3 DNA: TGTGCCAGTAGCCCACGCCAGGGACAAAGAGGTGTGAAACTGTTTTTT
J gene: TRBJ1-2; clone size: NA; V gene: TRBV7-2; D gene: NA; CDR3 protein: CASSLTVEGYGYTF; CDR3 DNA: TGTGCCAGCAGCCTCACAGTGGAGGGTTATGGCTACACCTTC
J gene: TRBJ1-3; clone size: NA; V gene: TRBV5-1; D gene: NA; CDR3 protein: CASSPGDTGNTIYF; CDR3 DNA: TGCGCCAGCAGCCCTGGGGACACCGGAAACACCATATATTTT
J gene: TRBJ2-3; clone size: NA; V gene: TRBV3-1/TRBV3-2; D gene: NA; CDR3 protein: CASSQTTVLLQYF; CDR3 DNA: TGTGCCAGCAGCCAAACAACAGTGCTGCTGCAGTATTTT
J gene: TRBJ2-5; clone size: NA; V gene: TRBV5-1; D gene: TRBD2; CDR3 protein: CASSPAGGTWETQYF; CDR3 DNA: TGCGCCAGCAGCCCCGCGGGAGGAACCTGGGAGACCCAGTACTTC
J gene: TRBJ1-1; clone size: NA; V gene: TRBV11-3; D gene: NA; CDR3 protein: CASSFHAGLMNTEAFF; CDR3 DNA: TGTGCCAGCAGCTTCCACGCAGGGCTAATGAACACTGAAGCTTTCTTT
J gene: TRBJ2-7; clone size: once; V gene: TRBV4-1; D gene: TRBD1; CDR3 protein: CASSQDPQGHFYEQYF; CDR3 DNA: TGCGCCAGCAGCCAAGATCCACAGGGGCACTTTTACGAGCAGTACTTC
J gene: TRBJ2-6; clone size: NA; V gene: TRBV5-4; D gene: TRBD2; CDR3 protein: CASSPGLAGSGANVLTF; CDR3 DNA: TGTGCCAGCAGCCCAGGACTAGCGGGATCTGGGGCCAACGTCCTGACTTTC
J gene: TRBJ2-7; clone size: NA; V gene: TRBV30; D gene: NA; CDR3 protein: CAWSVEDFYEQYF; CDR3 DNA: TGTGCCTGGAGTGTAGAGGACTTCTACGAGCAGTACTTC
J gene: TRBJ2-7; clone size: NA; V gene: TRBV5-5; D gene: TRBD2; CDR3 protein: CASSLGPSGIDYEQYF; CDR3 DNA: TGTGCCAGCAGCTTGGGGCCTAGCGGGATCGATTACGAGCAGTACTTC
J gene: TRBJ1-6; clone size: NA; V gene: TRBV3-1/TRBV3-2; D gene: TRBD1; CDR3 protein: CASSNTTFAGGTSPLHF; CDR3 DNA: TGTGCCAGCAGCAATACTACGTTCGCAGGGGGCACTTCACCCCTCCACTTT
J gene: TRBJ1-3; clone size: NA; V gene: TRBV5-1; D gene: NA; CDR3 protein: CASSLGMITGTSGNTIYF; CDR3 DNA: TGCGCCAGCAGCCTTGGTATGATTACAGGAACCTCTGGAAACACCATATATTTT
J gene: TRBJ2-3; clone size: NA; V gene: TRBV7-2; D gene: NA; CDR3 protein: CASSRAGWADTQYF; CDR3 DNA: TGTGCCAGCAGTCGGGCGGGCTGGGCAGATACGCAGTATTTT